The clone carrying this T cell receptor beta chain was found a few times. This sample was included in a study of T cells after yellow fever vaccination. The CDR3 is made up of 13 amino acids. CDR1 is SQVTM and CDR2 is ANQGSEA in the germline V gene. V was pared by 7 bases and J by 0 bases, with 4 bases of the junction left unmatched. Template switching by 5'RACE produced TCR cDNA, adding a universal primer site and UMIs. TCRdb processed the 5' RACE reads anew with MiXCR; each CDR3 protein has one entry. The sample consists of roughly 160,000 distinct CDR3 sequences, around 9% of them appearing once. The chain links TRBV29-1 to TRBJ1-2; TRBD1 matches 8 bases. This material consisted of CD8+ T cells sorted from PBMCs, taken 45 days after the yellow fever booster vaccination. The sequence came from a man aged 18 to 35 who received the YFV17D yellow fever vaccine. The CDR3 loop is CSDRTGPNYGYTF. In nucleotides, the CDR3 is TGCAGCGACCGGACAGGGCCTAACTATGGCTACACCTTC.